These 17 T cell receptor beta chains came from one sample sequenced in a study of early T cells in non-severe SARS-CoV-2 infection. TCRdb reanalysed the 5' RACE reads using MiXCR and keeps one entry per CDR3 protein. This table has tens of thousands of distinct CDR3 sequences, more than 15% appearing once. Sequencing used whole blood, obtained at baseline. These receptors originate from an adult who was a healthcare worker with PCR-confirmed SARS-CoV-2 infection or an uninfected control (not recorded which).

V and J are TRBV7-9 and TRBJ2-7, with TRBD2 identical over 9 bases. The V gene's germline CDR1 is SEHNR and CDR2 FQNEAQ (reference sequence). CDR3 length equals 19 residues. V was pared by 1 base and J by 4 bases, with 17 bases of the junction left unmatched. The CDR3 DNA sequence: TGTGCCAGCAGCTTAGGGCTGGGTAGCGGGGGAGGATTGATGTACGAGCAGTACTTC. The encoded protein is CASSLGLGSGGGLMYEQYF.

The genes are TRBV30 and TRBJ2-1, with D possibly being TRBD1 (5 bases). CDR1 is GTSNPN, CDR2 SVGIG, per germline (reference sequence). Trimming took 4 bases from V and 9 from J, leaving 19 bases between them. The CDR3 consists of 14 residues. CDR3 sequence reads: CAWNAGPQGREQFF. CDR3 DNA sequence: TGTGCCTGGAACGCCGGGCCCCAGGGCCGTGAGCAGTTCTTC.

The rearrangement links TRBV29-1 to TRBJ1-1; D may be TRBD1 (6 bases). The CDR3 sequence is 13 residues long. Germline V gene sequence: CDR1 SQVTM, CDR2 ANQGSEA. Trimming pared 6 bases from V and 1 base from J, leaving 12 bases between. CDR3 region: CSVIRGGNTEAFF. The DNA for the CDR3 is TGCAGCGTGATCAGGGGCGGGAACACTGAAGCTTTCTTT.

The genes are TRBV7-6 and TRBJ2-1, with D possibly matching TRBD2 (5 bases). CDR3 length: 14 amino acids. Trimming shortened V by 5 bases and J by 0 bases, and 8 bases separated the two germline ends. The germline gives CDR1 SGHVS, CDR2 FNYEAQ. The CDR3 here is CASSQLDSYNEQFF. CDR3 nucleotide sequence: TGTGCCAGCAGCCAACTAGACTCCTACAATGAGCAGTTCTTC. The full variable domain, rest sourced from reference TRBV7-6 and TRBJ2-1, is GAGVSQSPRYKVTKRGQDVALRCDPISGHVSLYWYRQALGQGPEFLTYFNYEAQQDKSGLPNDRFSAERPEGSISTLTIQRTEQRDSAMYRCASSQLDSYNEQFFGPGTRLTVL.

The CDR3 loop reads CSVDVDRGANEQFF. DNA for the CDR3: TGCAGCGTTGATGTGGACAGGGGAGCCAATGAGCAGTTCTTC. The chain recombines TRBV29-1 with TRBJ2-1; TRBD1 aligns across 9 bases. The CDR3 sequence is 14 residues long. Germline lookup yields CDR1 SQVTM and CDR2 ANQGSEA. The V gene end was trimmed by 3 bases and the J gene end by 6 bases; junction bases not matched to a gene: 6.

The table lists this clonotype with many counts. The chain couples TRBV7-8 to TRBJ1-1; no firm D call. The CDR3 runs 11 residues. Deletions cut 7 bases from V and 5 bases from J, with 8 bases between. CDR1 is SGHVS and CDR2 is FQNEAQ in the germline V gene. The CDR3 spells CASTSMTEAFF. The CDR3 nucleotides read TGTGCCAGCACTAGTATGACTGAAGCTTTCTTT.

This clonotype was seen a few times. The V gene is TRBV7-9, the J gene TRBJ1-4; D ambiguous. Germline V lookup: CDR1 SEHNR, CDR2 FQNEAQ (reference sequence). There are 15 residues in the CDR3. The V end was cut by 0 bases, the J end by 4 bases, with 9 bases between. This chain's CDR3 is CASSLAGPGNEKLFF. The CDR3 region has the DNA TGTGCCAGCAGCTTAGCCGGACCGGGTAATGAAAAACTGTTTTTT.

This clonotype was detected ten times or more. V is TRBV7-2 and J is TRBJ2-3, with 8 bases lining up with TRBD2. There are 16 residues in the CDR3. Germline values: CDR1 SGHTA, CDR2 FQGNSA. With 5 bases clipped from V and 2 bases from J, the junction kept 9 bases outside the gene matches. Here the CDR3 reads CASSHGAGALTDTQYF. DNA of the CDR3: TGTGCCAGCAGCCATGGAGCGGGGGCGCTCACAGATACGCAGTATTTT.

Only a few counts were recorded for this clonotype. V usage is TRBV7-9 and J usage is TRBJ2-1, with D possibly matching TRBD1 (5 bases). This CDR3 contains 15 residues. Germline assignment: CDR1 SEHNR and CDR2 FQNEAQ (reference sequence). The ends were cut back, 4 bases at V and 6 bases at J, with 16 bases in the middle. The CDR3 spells CASSSPAGPGNEQFF. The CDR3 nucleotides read TGTGCCAGCAGCTCCCCGGCAGGGCCGGGCAATGAGCAGTTCTTC.

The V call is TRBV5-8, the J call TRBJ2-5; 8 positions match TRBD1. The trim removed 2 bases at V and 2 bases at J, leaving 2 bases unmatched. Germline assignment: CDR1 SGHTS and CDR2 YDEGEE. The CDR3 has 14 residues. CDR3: CASSFGQGQETQYF. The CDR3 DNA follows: TGTGCCAGCAGCTTCGGACAGGGTCAAGAGACCCAGTACTTC. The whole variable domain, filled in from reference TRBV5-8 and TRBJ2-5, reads EAGVTQSPTHLIKTRGQQATLRCSPISGHTSVYWYQQALGLGLQFLLWYDEGEERNRGNFPPRFSGRQFPNYSSELNVNALELEDSALYLCASSFGQGQETQYFGPGTRLLVL.

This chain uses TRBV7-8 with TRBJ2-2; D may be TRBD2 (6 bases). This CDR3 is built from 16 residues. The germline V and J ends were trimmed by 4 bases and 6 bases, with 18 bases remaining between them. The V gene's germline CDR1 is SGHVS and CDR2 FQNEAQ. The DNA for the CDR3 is TGTGCCAGCAGCTCCCAGACCGGGACTCAGGCCGGGGAGCTGTTTTTT. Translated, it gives CASSSQTGTQAGELFF.

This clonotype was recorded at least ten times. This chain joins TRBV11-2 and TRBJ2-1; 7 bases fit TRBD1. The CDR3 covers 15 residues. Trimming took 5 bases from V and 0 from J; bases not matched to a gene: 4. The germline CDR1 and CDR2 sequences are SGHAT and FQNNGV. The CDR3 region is CASSQQGSSYNEQFF. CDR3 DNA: TGTGCCAGCAGCCAACAGGGGAGCTCCTACAATGAGCAGTTCTTC.

CDR3 amino acids: CASNDPLKTQYF. Here the CDR3 DNA reads TGTGCCAGCAATGACCCCCTGAAGACCCAGTACTTC. V and J are TRBV28 and TRBJ2-5, with D uncertain. Germline-derived CDR1 and CDR2 are MDHEN and SYDVKM. With 7 bases removed from V and 6 bases from J, the gap between germline ends came to 12 bases. This CDR3 is 12 amino acids long.

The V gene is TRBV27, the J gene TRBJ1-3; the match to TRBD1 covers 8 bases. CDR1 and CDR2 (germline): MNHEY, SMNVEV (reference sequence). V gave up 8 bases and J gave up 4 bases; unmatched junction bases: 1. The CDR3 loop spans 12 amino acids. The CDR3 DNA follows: TGTGCCAGCGGGGACAGGGGAAACACCATATATTTT. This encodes CASGDRGNTIYF.

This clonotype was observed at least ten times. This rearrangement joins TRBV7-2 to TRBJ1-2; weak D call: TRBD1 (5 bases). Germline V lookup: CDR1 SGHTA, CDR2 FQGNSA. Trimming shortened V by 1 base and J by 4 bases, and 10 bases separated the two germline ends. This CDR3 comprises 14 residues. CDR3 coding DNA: TGTGCCAGCAGCTTAGGAGGGACCTCCTATGGCTACACCTTC. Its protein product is CASSLGGTSYGYTF.

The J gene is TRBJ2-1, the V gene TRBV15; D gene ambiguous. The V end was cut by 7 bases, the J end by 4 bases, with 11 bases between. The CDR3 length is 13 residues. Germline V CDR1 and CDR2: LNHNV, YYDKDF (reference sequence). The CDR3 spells CATNGPQYNEQFF. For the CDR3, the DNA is TGTGCCACCAATGGTCCCCAATACAATGAGCAGTTCTTC.

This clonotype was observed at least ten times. CDR3 bases: TGTGCCAGCAGCCAAATACAGGCTTTTTTCGGGTCAAGCTCCTACAATGAGCAGTTCTTC. Translated, it gives CASSQIQAFFGSSSYNEQFF. The chain employs TRBV14 and TRBJ2-1; TRBD1 might be the D (5 bases). Germline CDR1 SGHDN, CDR2 FVKESK. V lost 2 bases, J lost 0 bases, and 23 bases lay in between. This CDR3 comprises 20 residues.